This T cell receptor (beta chain) emerged from a study of shared clonotypes between healthy human individuals (dated by TCRdb to about 2020). For the wider study: A couple of women and a few men aged 18 to 49 years were included in the cohort. For each donor, three plates each were used for CD4 naive and CD4 memory, two plates were used for CD8 naive, and one plate was used for CD8 memory. To estimate repertoire size and how much clonotype sharing occurs between individuals, the study deeply sequenced the blood TCR repertoires of five or six healthy adults. To increase sequencing depth and limit assay-specific biases, TCR repertoire library preparation and sequencing were carried out by different laboratories using diverse techniques. Between about 0.9 and 9 billion PBMCs per donor were obtained by leukapheresis. What the work shows at the level of the full study, not this receptor alone: Compared with non-shared clonotypes, the clonotypes found in all four sorted-subset donors had higher generation probabilities. Sampling was limited to blood, and TCR repertoires in tissue likely differ from TCR repertoires in blood. The small number of donors limited the genetic and exposure-history diversity represented. Approximately 4.8% of naive CD4, 3.5% of naive CD8, roughly 2.5% of memory CD4, and about 0.4% of memory CD8 clonotypes were shared across a few donors. Incomplete sequencing was indicated by rarefaction of sorted-subset datasets, despite the large sequencing depth. Pairwise subsampling led to the expectation that sequencing depth would affect the degree of clonotype sharing among donors. Naive subsets generally had larger estimated clonotype richness than memory subsets did.

Concerning this clone: What this receptor recognizes is not known. No much larger clone exists at a distance of one base, and base qualities are not known.

Donors were healthy HIV-negative adults with no recently reported acute infections or vaccinations. All donors were Caucasian adults living in Nashville, Tennessee, USA. CD4+ T cells were enriched by magnetic negative selection, after which naive cells were positively selected on CD45RA and the negative fraction was taken as the memory subset. After blood collection by leukapheresis, PBMCs were isolated using Ficoll-Histopaque density gradient centrifugation and then cryopreserved in the vapor phase of liquid nitrogen. Analytical flow cytometry was used to check the purity and quantity of each magnetically sorted T cell population. From each sorted fraction, genomic DNA was isolated and quantified by UV absorbance on a Nanodrop 2000c. Using the deep immunoSEQ assay, multiplex PCR amplified TCR CDR3 regions from genomic DNA. Extracted genomic DNA from each cell subset was distributed evenly across all wells of several immunoSEQ 96-well plates, and each plate was treated as a replicate. Each replicate PCR for sorted subsets received approximately 220 ng genomic DNA, equal to about 30,000 T cell genomes. Purified libraries were quantified with a Qubit 3.0 fluorometer, sized on a Bioanalyzer 2100, and re-quantified with the KAPA Library Quantification kit. Every immunoSEQ 96-well plate was sequenced on a separate single-read 150-cycle Illumina NextSeq 550 flow cell. The paper's processing steps were these. Because only junctional sequences without quality scores were contained in the immunoSEQ output, filtering matching that applied to full-length reads could not be performed. To assign V/J genes and CDR3, sequences were annotated using PyIR, a Python wrapper for IgBLAST v1.9, with IMGT germline references. Any read was removed if the V/J assignment was weak (E-value above 1e-6), the CDR3 was missing, or the read contained stop codons, out-of-frame junctions, or ambiguous translated residues. A V3J clonotype was defined by an identical inferred V gene, J gene, and CDR3 amino acid sequence. To compute the percentage overlap between repertoires, the number of shared unique clonotypes was divided by the size of the smaller repertoire. Repertoire richness was assessed with RTK rarefaction, the Chao1 estimator, and Recon v2.1 estimates of unobserved clonotypes. Generation probabilities for all TCRbeta clonotypes obtained by the gDNA method from a handful of donors were computed using OLGA. Imported from immuneACCESS, the table was reduced by TCRdb to in-frame sequences with V and J called. These copies leave out some clones; in studies compared against another copy, an unresolved V gene accounts for under half, and the cause of the remainder is not known. V, J and clone size are taken as reported in that table, and D and trimming were inferred from the DNA itself. Here the sample has around 600,000 clones; about 97% occur a single time. The leading ten clones occupy about 0.057% of the sample.

The receptor comes from a woman in her twenties or thirties in good health. The sequencing sample was made of naive CD4+ T cells sorted from blood. The intended sense of this specimen's cell subset or site label: CD45RA+ positively selected.

The DNA sequence is TGCGCCAGCAGCTCTTCAGTGAACTATGGCTACACCTTC. Translated, this gives CASSSSVNYGYTF. The V and J segments used are TRBV5-1 and TRBJ1-2; too little of a D gene remains to name it. For CDR1 and CDR2, the germline V gene lists SGHRS and YFSETQ. The CDR3, from cysteine to phenylalanine, totals 13 residues. The only DNA kept is the CDR3, 39 bases in frame from the first base. Relative to germline, V is 3 bases shorter and J is 2 bases shorter, with 8 bases between their ends. Full variable domain (CDR3 extended with the reference TRBV5-1 and TRBJ1-2 proteins): KAGVTQTPRYLIKTRGQQVTLSCSPISGHRSVSWYQQTPGQGLQFLFEYFSETQRNKGNFPGRFSGRQFSNSRSEMNVSTLELGDSALYLCASSSSVNYGYTFGSGTRLTVV.